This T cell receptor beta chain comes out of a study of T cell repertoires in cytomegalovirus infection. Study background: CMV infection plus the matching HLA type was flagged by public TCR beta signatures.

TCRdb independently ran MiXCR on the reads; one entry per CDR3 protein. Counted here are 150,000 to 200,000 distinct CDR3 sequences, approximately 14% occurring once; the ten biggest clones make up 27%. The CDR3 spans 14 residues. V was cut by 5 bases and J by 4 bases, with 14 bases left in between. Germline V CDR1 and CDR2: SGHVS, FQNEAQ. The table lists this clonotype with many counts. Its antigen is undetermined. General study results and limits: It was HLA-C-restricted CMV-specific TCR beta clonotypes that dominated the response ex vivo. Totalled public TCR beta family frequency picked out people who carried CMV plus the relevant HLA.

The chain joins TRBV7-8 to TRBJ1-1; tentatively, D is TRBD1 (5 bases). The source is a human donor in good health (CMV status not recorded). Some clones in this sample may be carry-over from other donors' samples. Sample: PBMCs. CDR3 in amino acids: CASSPGGGFTEAFF. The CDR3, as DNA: TGTGCCAGCAGCCCCGGTGGGGGATTCACTGAAGCTTTCTTT.